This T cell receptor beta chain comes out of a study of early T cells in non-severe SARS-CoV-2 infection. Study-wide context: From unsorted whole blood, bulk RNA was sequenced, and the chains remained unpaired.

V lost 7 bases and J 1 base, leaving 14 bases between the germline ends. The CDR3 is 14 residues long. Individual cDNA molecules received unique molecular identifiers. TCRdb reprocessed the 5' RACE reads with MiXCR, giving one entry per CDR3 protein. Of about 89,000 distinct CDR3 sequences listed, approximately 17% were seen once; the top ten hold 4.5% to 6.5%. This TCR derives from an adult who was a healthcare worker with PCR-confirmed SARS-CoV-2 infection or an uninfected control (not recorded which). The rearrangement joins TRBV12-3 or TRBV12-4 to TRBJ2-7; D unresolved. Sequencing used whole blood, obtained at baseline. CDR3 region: CASTPHGRSYEQYF. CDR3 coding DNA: TGTGCCAGCACCCCCCATGGCCGATCCTACGAGCAGTACTTC.